These T cell receptor beta chains were read from a single sample in a study of shared clonotypes between healthy human individuals. Clones were sequenced by immunoSEQ multiplex PCR, and TCRdb holds only the in-frame ones, with some missing. The sample lists 550,000 to 650,000 clones, approximately 96% occurring once. Material: naive CD8+ T cells sorted from blood. The receptors come from a woman in her thirties in good health. Each CDR3 is given with its conserved first and last residue. A D gene is named only where the DNA matches it firmly. Some rows mark clone size as missing; the rest say once, few, many or name a class of expanded clone.

TRBJ1-2	NA	NA	TRBV27	CASSLWAGAWGYTF	TGTGCCAGCAGTTTATGGGCAGGGGCGTGGGGCTACACCTTC
TRBJ2-7	NA	NA	TRBV28	CASSFFGEGGGEQYF	TGTGCCAGCAGTTTTTTTGGCGAAGGGGGTGGCGAGCAGTACTTC
TRBJ1-6	NA	NA	TRBV6-1	CASSERAAFSSGSPLHF	TGTGCCAGCAGTGAACGAGCCGCGTTCTCGTCGGGTTCACCCCTCCACTTT
TRBJ2-1	NA	TRBD2	TRBV11-2	CASSLGTSGVSSYNEQFF	TGTGCCAGCAGCTTGGGGACTAGCGGGGTCAGCTCCTACAATGAGCAGTTCTTC
TRBJ2-7	NA	TRBD1	TRBV5-1	CASRGGRGQGGEQYF	TGCGCCAGCAGGGGTGGTAGGGGACAGGGAGGCGAGCAGTACTTC
TRBJ1-3	NA	NA	TRBV7-9	CASSSGGDTIYF	TGTGCCAGCAGCTCCGGTGGGGACACCATATATTTT
TRBJ2-7	NA	TRBD2	TRBV28	CASTHPPAPLIAGGREQYF	TGTGCCAGCACCCATCCCCCCGCCCCGTTAATAGCGGGAGGGCGGGAGCAGTACTTC
TRBJ2-7	NA	NA	TRBV7-2	CASSLESYEQYF	TGTGCCAGCAGCTTAGAGTCCTACGAGCAGTACTTC
TRBJ1-1	NA	NA	TRBV9	CASSVEGLGTEAFF	TGTGCCAGCAGCGTAGAAGGGCTTGGGACTGAAGCTTTCTTT
TRBJ2-7	NA	TRBD2	TRBV11-2	CASSLYKRDLYEQYF	TGTGCCAGCAGCTTATATAAGCGGGACCTCTACGAGCAGTACTTC
TRBJ1-6	NA	NA	TRBV11-2	CASSLDPVSSYNSPLHF	TGTGCCAGCAGCTTAGATCCTGTGAGCTCCTATAATTCACCCCTCCACTTT
TRBJ1-2	NA	NA	TRBV5-1	CASSLMQVNYGYTF	TGCGCCAGCAGCTTGATGCAGGTGAACTATGGCTACACCTTC
TRBJ2-5	NA	NA	TRBV27	CASSLGSQGAETQYF	TGTGCCAGCAGTTTAGGTTCACAGGGCGCAGAGACCCAGTACTTC
TRBJ2-1	NA	TRBD2	TRBV27	CASSWAGDNEQFF	TGTGCCAGCAGTTGGGCGGGGGACAATGAGCAGTTCTTC
TRBJ2-1	once	TRBD2	TRBV27	CASRPLAGTPLF	TGTGCCAGCAGACCATTAGCGGGCACCCCCCTCTTC
TRBJ2-5	once	TRBD1	TRBV27	CASSLGPGQGAETQYF	TGTGCCAGCAGTTTAGGCCCCGGACAGGGGGCCGAGACCCAGTACTTC
TRBJ2-1	NA	TRBD1	TRBV7-6	CASSARDRPYNEQFF	TGTGCCAGCAGCGCCCGGGACAGGCCCTACAATGAGCAGTTCTTC
TRBJ2-7	NA	NA	TRBV4-1	CASSQAQFTSYEQYF	TGCGCCAGCAGCCAAGCGCAATTTACGTCCTACGAGCAGTACTTC
TRBJ2-3	NA	TRBD2	TRBV29-1	CSVSGTSGSRVTDTQYF	TGCAGCGTATCCGGGACTAGCGGGAGTCGGGTCACAGATACGCAGTATTTT
TRBJ2-1	NA	NA	TRBV5-6	CASRLGRNEQFF	TGTGCCAGCAGATTGGGGAGAAATGAGCAGTTCTTC
TRBJ1-5	NA	NA	TRBV7-9	CASSEDSGNQPQHF	TGTGCCAGCAGCGAAGACAGTGGCAATCAGCCCCAGCATTTT
TRBJ1-1	NA	NA	TRBV5-6	CASSQGPNTEAFF	TGTGCCAGCAGCCAAGGTCCGAACACTGAAGCTTTCTTT
TRBJ2-7	NA	NA	TRBV6-5	CASSYSRGGYEQYF	TGTGCCAGCAGTTACTCGAGAGGGGGCTACGAGCAGTACTTC
TRBJ2-5	NA	NA	TRBV15	CATSTGLQETQYF	TGTGCCACCAGCACAGGGCTCCAAGAGACCCAGTACTTC
TRBJ2-3	NA	NA	TRBV7-6	CASSFGGQTDTQYF	TGTGCCAGCAGCTTTGGGGGCCAGACAGATACGCAGTATTTT
TRBJ2-7	NA	NA	TRBV11-2	CASSGIGGLEQYF	TGTGCCAGCAGCGGTATCGGGGGGCTCGAGCAGTACTTC
TRBJ1-5	NA	NA	TRBV15	CATSRGRGSDQPQHF	TGTGCCACCAGCCGGGGTAGGGGCAGCGATCAGCCCCAGCATTTT
TRBJ2-3	NA	TRBD1	TRBV19	CASSMVQGGTDTQYF	TGTGCCAGTAGTATGGTACAGGGGGGCACAGATACGCAGTATTTT
TRBJ2-5	NA	TRBD2	TRBV2	CASSEAETHGGNQYF	TGTGCCAGCAGTGAAGCGGAAACCCACGGGGGGAACCAGTACTTC
TRBJ2-2	NA	NA	TRBV7-9	CASSRLGASNTGELFF	TGTGCCAGCAGCCGCCTAGGAGCCTCGAACACCGGGGAGCTGTTTTTT
TRBJ2-7	NA	TRBD1	TRBV4-1	CASSQGLGQWSYEQYF	TGCGCCAGCAGCCAAGGCTTGGGACAGTGGAGCTACGAGCAGTACTTC
TRBJ2-7	once	TRBD2	TRBV2	CASSEAWTSGRAFDEQYF	TGTGCCAGCAGTGAAGCTTGGACTAGCGGGAGGGCCTTCGACGAGCAGTACTTC
TRBJ2-1	NA	TRBD2	TRBV29-1	CSVDILAGGFRVHNEQFF	TGCAGCGTTGATATACTAGCGGGAGGGTTTCGCGTTCACAATGAGCAGTTCTTC
TRBJ2-2	NA	NA	TRBV6-5	CASRRERINTGELFF	TGTGCCAGCCGTAGGGAGCGGATTAACACCGGGGAGCTGTTTTTT
TRBJ2-2	NA	NA	TRBV7-9	CASTQLENTGELFF	TGTGCCAGCACCCAGTTAGAAAACACCGGGGAGCTGTTTTTT
TRBJ2-7	once	NA	TRBV4-1	CASSRGDEQYF	TGCGCCAGCAGCCGCGGAGACGAGCAGTACTTC
TRBJ2-7	NA	NA	TRBV19	CASSIGQAYEQYF	TGTGCCAGTAGTATAGGCCAGGCCTACGAGCAGTACTTC
TRBJ2-7	NA	NA	TRBV19	CASGQGGQPYEQYF	TGTGCCAGTGGGCAAGGAGGGCAGCCCTACGAGCAGTACTTC
TRBJ2-7	NA	NA	TRBV5-1	CASSLAGSQTYEQYF	TGCGCCAGCAGCTTGGCCGGGAGTCAAACCTACGAGCAGTACTTC
TRBJ2-3	NA	NA	TRBV7-9	CASSTRLSSTDTQYF	TGTGCCAGCAGCACCCGACTTTCTAGCACAGATACGCAGTATTTT
TRBJ2-5	NA	NA	TRBV28	CASSLRGYQETQYF	TGTGCCAGCAGTTTAAGGGGGTACCAAGAGACCCAGTACTTC